The clone carrying this TCR beta chain was observed once. Its antigen is currently unknown. Time point in this sample: late sampling 161 to 241 days after vaccination in a few convalescent patients. The sample's treatment: roughly 11-day PBMC culture with coronavirus spike peptide pools or control peptides (ViraFEST assay). Peptide pool stimulation in ViraFEST expanded antigen-specific T cells, whose TCRs were then sequenced. Cultured CD4+ T-cell DNA underwent Oncomine TCR Beta short-read sequencing. TCRdb passed the PCR reads through MiXCR, listing each CDR3 protein once. The data contain around 23,000 distinct CDR3 sequences, roughly 33% of them seen just once; the ten biggest clones take up about an eighth. This record comes from a study of vaccination and CD4 T cells after COVID-19. Study-wide context: Six males and four females, two of them Hispanic, were enrolled as convalescents.

V gave up 3 bases and J gave up 4 bases, with 10 bases separating them. CDR3 length equals 15 residues. From germline, CDR1 is KGHSH and CDR2 LQKENI. V gene TRBV18 combines with J gene TRBJ2-6; D is possibly TRBD1 (6 bases). The material was CD4+ T cells from blood, cultured in vitro, obtained about 7 months after SARS-CoV-2 vaccination. The TCR sequence derives from a human donor who had recovered from COVID-19. The CDR3 DNA follows: TGTGCCAGCTCACCGACAGGCTGGGGGGCCAACGTCCTGACTTTC. This gives the protein CASSPTGWGANVLTF. Combining the CDR3 with reference TRBV18 and TRBJ2-6 gives the whole variable domain NAGVMQNPRHLVRRRGQEARLRCSPMKGHSHVYWYRQLPEEGLKFMVYLQKENIIDESGMPKERFSAEFPKEGPSILRIQQVVRGDSAAYFCASSPTGWGANVLTFGAGSRLTVL.